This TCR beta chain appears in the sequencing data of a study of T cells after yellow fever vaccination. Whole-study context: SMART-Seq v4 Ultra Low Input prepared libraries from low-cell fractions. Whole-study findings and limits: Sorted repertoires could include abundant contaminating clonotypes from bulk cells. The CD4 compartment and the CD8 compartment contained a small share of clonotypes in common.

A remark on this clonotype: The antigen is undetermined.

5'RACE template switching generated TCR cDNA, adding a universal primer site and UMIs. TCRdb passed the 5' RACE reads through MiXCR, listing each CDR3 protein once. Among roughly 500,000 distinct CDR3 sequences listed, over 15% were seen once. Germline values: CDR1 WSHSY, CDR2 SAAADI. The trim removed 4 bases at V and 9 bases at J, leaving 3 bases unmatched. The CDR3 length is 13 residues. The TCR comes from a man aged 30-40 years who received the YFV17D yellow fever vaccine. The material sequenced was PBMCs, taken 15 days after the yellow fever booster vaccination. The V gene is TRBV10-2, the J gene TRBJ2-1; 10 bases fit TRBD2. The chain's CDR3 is CASSVAGGIEQFF. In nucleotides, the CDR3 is TGCGCCAGCAGTGTAGCGGGAGGTATTGAGCAGTTCTTC.